The T cell receptor beta chain under discussion was sequenced for a study of T cell responses to AZD1222 COVID-19 vaccine. A word on this clone: Antigen specificity is unknown.

General observations from the study: Spike-specific TCR repertoires showed rising breadth and depth after two AZD1222 doses. The sample set comprised mostly white British donors with more females, and clonal diversity was possibly underestimated. Without day 14 samples, only post-peak T cell repertoires were studied.

Assay used: immunoSEQ multiplex PCR; TCRdb lists only in-frame clones, some missing. Here the sample spans 110,000 to 150,000 clones, over 85% being singletons. The source of this sequence is an adult in good health. The specimen was peripheral blood, collected on day 0 of AZD1222 vaccination.

The CDR3 nucleotides are TGTGCCAGCAGGTCCGGGACACATAGCAATCAGCCCCAGCATTTT. It translates to CASRSGTHSNQPQHF. This chain connects TRBV2 to TRBJ1-5, with D tentatively TRBD1 (6 bases). The CDR3 spans 15 residues. CDR1 and CDR2 (germline): SNHLY, FYNNEI. Trimming removed 6 bases at V and 0 bases at J, with 12 bases between.